This entry concerns a single T cell receptor beta chain. Only in-frame clones appear in the TCRdb table, and some are missing; sequencing was by immunoSEQ multiplex PCR. The sample holds under 250,000 clones; about four fifths are singletons and the top ten take 2% to 3%. J lost 8 bases, V lost 5 bases, and 13 bases had no gene match. The CDR3 runs to 16 residues. Germline assignment: CDR1 SGHVS and CDR2 FQNEAQ. This sample is drawn from a study of blood T cell repertoires in COVID-19. Study information: There were acute and convalescent COVID-19 samples, and they came from the United States, Italy and Spain. T cells, B-cell-depleted T cells, or PBMCs provided the cDNA or gDNA that served as material.

The sequencing input was peripheral blood. The sequence was collected from a woman in her 40s with active or convalescent COVID-19. This rearrangement joins TRBV7-8 to TRBJ2-1; TRBD1 matches at 9 bases. CDR3 nucleotides: TGTGCCAGCAGCGGAAGACCGGGACAGGGTGCCGATGAGCAGTTCTTC. Its translation is CASSGRPGQGADEQFF. The full variable domain, with the rest looked up from reference TRBV7-8 and TRBJ2-1, is GAGVSQSPRYKVAKRGQDVALRCDPISGHVSLFWYQQALGQGPEFLTYFQNEAQLDKSGLPSDRFFAERPEGSVSTLKIQRTQQEDSAVYLCASSGRPGQGADEQFFGPGTRLTVL.